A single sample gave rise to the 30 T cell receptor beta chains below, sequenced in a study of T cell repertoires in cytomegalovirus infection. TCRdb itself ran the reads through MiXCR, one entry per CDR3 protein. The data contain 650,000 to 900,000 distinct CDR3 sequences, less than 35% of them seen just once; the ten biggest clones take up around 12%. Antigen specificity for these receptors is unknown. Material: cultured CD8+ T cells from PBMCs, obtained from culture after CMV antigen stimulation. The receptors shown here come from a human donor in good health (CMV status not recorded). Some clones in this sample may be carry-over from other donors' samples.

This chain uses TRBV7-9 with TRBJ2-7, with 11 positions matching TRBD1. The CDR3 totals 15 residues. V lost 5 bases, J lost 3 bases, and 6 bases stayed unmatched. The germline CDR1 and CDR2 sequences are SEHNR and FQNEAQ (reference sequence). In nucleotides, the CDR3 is TGTGCCAGCAGCCCCCGGACAGGGGGCTACTACGAGCAGTACTTC. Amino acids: CASSPRTGGYYEQYF.

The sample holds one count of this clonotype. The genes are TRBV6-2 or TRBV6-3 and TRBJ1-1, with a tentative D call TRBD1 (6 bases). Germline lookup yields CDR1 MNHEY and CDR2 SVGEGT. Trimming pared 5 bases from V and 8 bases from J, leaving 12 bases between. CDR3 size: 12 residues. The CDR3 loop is CASSPPGQEAFF. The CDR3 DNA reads TGTGCCAGCAGTCCACCGGGACAAGAAGCTTTCTTT.

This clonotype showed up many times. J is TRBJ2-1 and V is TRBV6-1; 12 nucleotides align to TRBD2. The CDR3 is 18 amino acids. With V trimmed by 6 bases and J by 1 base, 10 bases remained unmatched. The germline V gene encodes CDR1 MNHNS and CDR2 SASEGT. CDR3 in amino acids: CASSLYGLAGSSYNEQFF. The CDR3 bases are TGTGCCAGCAGCCTCTATGGACTAGCGGGGAGTTCCTACAATGAGCAGTTCTTC.

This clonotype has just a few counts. The chain's CDR3 is CASSGQGRGSSNYGYTF. CDR3 in DNA: TGTGCCAGCAGTGGGCAGGGCAGGGGGTCGTCTAACTATGGCTACACCTTC. This chain uses TRBV27 with TRBJ1-2, with 7 bases lining up with TRBD1. The CDR3 contains 17 residues. After removal of 5 bases from V and 0 bases from J, the junction contained 12 bases not matched to a gene. The germline CDR1 and CDR2 sequences are MNHEY and SMNVEV (reference sequence).

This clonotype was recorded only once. The CDR3 DNA sequence: TGTGCCAGCAGTCTCGTGAAAGCGGGGGCCAACGTCCTGACTTTC. Translation gives CASSLVKAGANVLTF. The chain recombines TRBV27 with TRBJ2-6; D unclear. Germline assignment: CDR1 MNHEY and CDR2 SMNVEV (reference sequence). The CDR3 has 15 amino acids. The V gene lost 5 bases and the J gene lost 4 bases, with 12 bases spanning the gap.

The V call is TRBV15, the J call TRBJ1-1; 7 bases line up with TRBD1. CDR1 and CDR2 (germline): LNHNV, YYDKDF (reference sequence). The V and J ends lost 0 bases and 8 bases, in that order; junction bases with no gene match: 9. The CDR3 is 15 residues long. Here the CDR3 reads CATSREGGDSVEAFF. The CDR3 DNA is TGTGCCACCAGCAGAGAGGGTGGGGACAGCGTAGAAGCTTTCTTT.

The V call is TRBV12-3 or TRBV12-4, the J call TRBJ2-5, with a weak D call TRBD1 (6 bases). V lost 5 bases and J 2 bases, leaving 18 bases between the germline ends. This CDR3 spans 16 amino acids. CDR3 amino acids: CASSPRLQGPQETQYF. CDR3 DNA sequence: TGTGCCAGCAGTCCACGGCTTCAGGGGCCTCAAGAGACCCAGTACTTC.

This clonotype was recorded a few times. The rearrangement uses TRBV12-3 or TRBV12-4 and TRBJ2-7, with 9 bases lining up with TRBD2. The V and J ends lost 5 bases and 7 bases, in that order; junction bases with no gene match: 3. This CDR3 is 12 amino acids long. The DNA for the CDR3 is TGTGCCAGCAGTCTCGGACTAGCGGAGCAGTACTTC. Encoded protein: CASSLGLAEQYF.

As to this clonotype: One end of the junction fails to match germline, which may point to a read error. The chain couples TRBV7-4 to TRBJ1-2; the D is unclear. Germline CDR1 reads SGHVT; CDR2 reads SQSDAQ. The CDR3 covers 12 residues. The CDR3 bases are TGTGCCAGCAGCTTGGCTAACTATGGCTACATCTTC. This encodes CASSLANYGYIF.

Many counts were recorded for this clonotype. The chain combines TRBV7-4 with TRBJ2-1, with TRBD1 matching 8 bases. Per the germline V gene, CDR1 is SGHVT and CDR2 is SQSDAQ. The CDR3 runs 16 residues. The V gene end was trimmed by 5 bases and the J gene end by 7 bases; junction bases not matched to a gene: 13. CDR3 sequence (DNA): TGTGCCAGCAGCCCCAACCATATCCAGGGGGCAAATGAGCAGTTCTTC. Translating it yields CASSPNHIQGANEQFF.

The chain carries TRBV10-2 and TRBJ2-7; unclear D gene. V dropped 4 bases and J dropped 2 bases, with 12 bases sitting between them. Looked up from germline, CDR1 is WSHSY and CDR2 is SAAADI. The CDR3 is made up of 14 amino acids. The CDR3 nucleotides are TGCGCCAGCAGTGCCTTGGACGGAACCTACGAGCAGTACTTC. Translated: CASSALDGTYEQYF.

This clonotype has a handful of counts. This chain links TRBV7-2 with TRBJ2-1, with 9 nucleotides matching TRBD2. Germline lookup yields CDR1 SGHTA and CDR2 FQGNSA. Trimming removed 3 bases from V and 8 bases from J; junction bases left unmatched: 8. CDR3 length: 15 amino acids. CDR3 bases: TGTGCCAGCAGCTTGGGACTAGCAGTCAGCGATGAGCAGTTCTTC. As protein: CASSLGLAVSDEQFF.

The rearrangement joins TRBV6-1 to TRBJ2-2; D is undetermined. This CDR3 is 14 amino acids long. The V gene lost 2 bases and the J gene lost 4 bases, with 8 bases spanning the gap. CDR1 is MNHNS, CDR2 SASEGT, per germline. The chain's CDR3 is CASSELLPTGELFF. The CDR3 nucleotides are TGTGCCAGCAGTGAACTTTTACCCACCGGGGAGCTGTTTTTT.

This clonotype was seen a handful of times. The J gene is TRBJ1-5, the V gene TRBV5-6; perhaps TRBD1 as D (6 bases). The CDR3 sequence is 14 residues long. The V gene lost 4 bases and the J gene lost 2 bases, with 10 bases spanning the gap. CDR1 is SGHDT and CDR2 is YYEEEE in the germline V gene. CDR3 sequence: CASSTGRGNQPQHF. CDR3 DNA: TGTGCCAGCAGCACAGGGAGGGGCAATCAGCCCCAGCATTTT.

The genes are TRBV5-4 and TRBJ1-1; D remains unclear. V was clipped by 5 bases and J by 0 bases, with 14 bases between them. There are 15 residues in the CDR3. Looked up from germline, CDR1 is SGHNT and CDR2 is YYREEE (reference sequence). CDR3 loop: CASSLRGNLNTEAFF. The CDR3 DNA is TGTGCCAGCAGTCTGCGCGGTAACCTGAACACTGAAGCTTTCTTT.

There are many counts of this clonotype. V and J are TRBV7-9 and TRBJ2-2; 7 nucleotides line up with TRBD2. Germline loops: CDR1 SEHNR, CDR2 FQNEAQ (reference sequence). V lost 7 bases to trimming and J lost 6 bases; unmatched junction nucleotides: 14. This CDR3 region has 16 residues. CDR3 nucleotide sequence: TGTGCCAGCACCCCCCGAATGGGGAGGGTAGCCGGGGAGCTGTTTTTT. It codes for CASTPRMGRVAGELFF.

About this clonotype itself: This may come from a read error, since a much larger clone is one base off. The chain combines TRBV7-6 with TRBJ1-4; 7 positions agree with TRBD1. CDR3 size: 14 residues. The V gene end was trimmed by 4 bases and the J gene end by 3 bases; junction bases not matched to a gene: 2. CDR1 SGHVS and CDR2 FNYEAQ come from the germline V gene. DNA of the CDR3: TGTGCCAGCAGCTCGACAGGGTCTAATGAAAAACTGTTTTTT. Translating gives CASSSTGSNEKLFF.

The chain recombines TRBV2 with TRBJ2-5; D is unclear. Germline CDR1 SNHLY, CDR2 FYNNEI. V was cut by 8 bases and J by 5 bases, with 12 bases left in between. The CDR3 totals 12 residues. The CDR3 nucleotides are TGTGCCAGCGGCGACTTGGGGGAGACCCAGTACTTC. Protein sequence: CASGDLGETQYF.

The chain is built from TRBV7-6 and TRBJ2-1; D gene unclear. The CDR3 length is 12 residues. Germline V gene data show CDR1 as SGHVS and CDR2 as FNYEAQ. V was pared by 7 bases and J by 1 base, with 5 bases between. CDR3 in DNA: TGTGCCAGCAAGACTTCCTACAATGAGCAGTTCTTC. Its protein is CASKTSYNEQFF.

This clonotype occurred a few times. The CDR3 sequence is CASSQELSTGQETQYF. As DNA, the CDR3 is TGCGCCAGCAGCCAAGAGTTGAGCACAGGCCAAGAGACCCAGTACTTC. The chain couples TRBV4-1 to TRBJ2-5; a possible D gene is TRBD1 (5 bases). V shed 0 bases and J shed 1 base, with 12 bases lying between them. The CDR3 has 16 amino acids. CDR1 and CDR2 (germline): MGHRA, YSYEKL.

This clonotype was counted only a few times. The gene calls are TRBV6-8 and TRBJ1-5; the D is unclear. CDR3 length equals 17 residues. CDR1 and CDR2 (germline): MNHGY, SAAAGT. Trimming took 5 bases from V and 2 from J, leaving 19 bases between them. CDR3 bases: TGTGCCAGCAGTGACCCCTCGACAAGCCTGGGCAATCAGCCCCAGCATTTT. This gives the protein CASSDPSTSLGNQPQHF.

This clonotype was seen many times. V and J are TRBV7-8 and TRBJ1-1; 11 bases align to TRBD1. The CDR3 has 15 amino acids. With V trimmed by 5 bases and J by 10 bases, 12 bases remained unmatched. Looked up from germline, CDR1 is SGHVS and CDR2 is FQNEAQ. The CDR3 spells CASSPLPDRGRRAFF. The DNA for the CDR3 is TGTGCCAGCAGCCCCCTCCCGGACAGGGGGCGCAGAGCTTTCTTT.

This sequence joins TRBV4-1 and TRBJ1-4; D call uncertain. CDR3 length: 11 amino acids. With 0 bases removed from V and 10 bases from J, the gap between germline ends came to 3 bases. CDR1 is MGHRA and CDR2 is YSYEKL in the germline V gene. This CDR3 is CASSQDLKLFF. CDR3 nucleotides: TGCGCCAGCAGCCAAGATCTAAAACTGTTTTTT.

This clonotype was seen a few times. Here the CDR3 DNA reads TGTGCCAGTAGTGGTTCACGGGATTTGAATCAGCCCCAGCATTTT. Protein: CASSGSRDLNQPQHF. The chain joins TRBV19 to TRBJ1-5; D unclear. CDR1 and CDR2 from the germline V gene are LNHDA and SQIVND (reference sequence). Trimming left V 5 bases short and J 4 bases short, with 15 bases between. CDR3 size: 15 residues.

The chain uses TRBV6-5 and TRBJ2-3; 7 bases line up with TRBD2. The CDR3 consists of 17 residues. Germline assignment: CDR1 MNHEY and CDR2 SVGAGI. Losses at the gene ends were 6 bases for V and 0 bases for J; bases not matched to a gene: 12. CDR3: CASSRRRWGGSTDTQYF. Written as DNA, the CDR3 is TGTGCCAGCAGCCGGCGGAGGTGGGGGGGTAGCACAGATACGCAGTATTTT.

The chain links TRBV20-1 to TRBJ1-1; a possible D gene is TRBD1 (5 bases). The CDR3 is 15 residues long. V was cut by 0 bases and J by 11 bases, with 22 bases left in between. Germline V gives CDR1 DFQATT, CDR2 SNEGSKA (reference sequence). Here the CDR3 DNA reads TGCAGTGCTAGAGATTCAGGAGCGACAGCTCTAAGGGCTTTCTTT. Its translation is CSARDSGATALRAFF.

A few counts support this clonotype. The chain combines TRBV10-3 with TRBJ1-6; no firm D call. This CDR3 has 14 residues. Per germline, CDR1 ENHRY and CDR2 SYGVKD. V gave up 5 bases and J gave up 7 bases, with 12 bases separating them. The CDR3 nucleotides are TGTGCCATCAGTTGGACCCTGGGGAATTCACCCCTCCACTTT. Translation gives CAISWTLGNSPLHF.

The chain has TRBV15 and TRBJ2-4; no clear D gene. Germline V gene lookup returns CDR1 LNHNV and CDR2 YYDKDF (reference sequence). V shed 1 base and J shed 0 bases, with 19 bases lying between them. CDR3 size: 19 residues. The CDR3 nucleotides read TGTGCCACCAGCAGAGGTCTATCGGCGGTGGAACCAGCCAAAAACATTCAGTACTTC. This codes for CATSRGLSAVEPAKNIQYF.

DNA of the CDR3: TGTGCCAGCAGTTACGGGTTTGTGGAGGGACCCCTCGCCATTTCACCCCTCCACTTT. Amino acids: CASSYGFVEGPLAISPLHF. The chain combines TRBV6-6 with TRBJ1-6; maybe TRBD1 (5 bases). The CDR3 runs to 19 residues. The V and J ends lost 2 bases and 9 bases respectively, with 26 bases between them. Germline V CDR1 and CDR2: MNHNY, SVGAGI (reference sequence).

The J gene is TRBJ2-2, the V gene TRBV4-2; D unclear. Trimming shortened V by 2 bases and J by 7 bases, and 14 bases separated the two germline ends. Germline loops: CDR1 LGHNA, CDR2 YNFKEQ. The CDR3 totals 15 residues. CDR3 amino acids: CASSQFLPPSGELFF. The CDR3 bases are TGTGCCAGCAGCCAATTCCTTCCCCCTAGCGGGGAGCTGTTTTTT.